These 29 T cell receptor beta chains share one sample of origin, sequenced in a study of T cells in Graves' hyperthyroidism and ophthalmopathy. Amplification of TCR beta CDR3 regions used RNA as the template. HTBI primers drove first-round RT-PCR of the TCR CDR3. TCRdb re-derived calls from the multiplex PCR reads in MiXCR, one entry per CDR3 protein. The table lists about 200,000 distinct CDR3 sequences, about a sixth of them singletons. Sequencing used blood. These TCRs come from a woman aged 50 to 60 with Graves' hyperthyroidism.

The V gene is TRBV7-6, the J gene TRBJ2-2, with a tentative D call TRBD2 (6 bases). CDR1 and CDR2 (germline): SGHVS, FNYEAQ. V lost 2 bases, J lost 6 bases, and 13 bases lay in between. CDR3 length: 15 amino acids. The CDR3 DNA sequence: TGTGCCAGCAGCTTACGACTGGGGACTCCCGGGGAGCTGTTTTTT. It yields the protein CASSLRLGTPGELFF.

This clonotype was counted at least ten times. The chain links TRBV12-3 or TRBV12-4 to TRBJ2-7; maybe TRBD2 (6 bases). The CDR3 loop spans 14 amino acids. V lost 4 bases and J 1 base, leaving 11 bases between the germline ends. The CDR3 DNA is TGTGCCAGCAGTTCTTCTCTAGCGTCCTACGAGCAGTACTTC. It is translated as CASSSSLASYEQYF.

The table lists this clonotype with many counts. The chain combines TRBV6-1 with TRBJ2-3; 10 nucleotides line up with TRBD2. The CDR3 totals 15 residues. After removal of 5 bases from V and 5 bases from J, the junction contained 7 bases not matched to a gene. Germline V gene data show CDR1 as MNHNS and CDR2 as SASEGT. DNA for the CDR3: TGTGCCAGCAGTTCACTGAGCGGGAGGGGAGATACGCAGTATTTT. It encodes CASSSLSGRGDTQYF.

This clonotype was detected ten times or more. V usage is TRBV9 and J usage is TRBJ2-1, with D perhaps TRBD1 (6 bases). The CDR3 spans 15 residues. Germline CDR1 is SGDLS and CDR2 is YYNGEE. V was pared by 7 bases and J by 6 bases, with 20 bases between. The CDR3 reads CASAAGATGANEQFF. The CDR3, as DNA: TGTGCCAGCGCGGCAGGGGCCACTGGGGCCAATGAGCAGTTCTTC.

A few counts support this clonotype. The J gene is TRBJ2-1, the V gene TRBV19, with D perhaps assigned TRBD1 or TRBD2 (6 bases each). Germline CDR1 is LNHDA and CDR2 is SQIVND (reference sequence). The length of the CDR3 is 15 residues. V gave up 10 bases and J gave up 8 bases, with 24 bases separating them. The CDR3 loop reads CATRLGGLGWDEQFF. The CDR3 nucleotides read TGTGCCACCCGGCTGGGGGGCTTGGGGTGGGATGAGCAGTTCTTC.

The chain recombines TRBV19 with TRBJ1-5; D may be TRBD1 (5 bases). The V gene's germline CDR1 is LNHDA and CDR2 SQIVND (reference sequence). This CDR3 region has 12 residues. The V and J ends lost 8 bases and 3 bases respectively, with 8 bases between them. The CDR3 region has the DNA TGTGCCAGTGGGACCTACAATCAGCCCCAGCATTTT. Residues: CASGTYNQPQHF.

The chain joins TRBV24-1 to TRBJ2-1; possible D gene TRBD2, 5 bases. CDR1 and CDR2 (germline): KGHDR, SFDVKD. CDR3 length: 11 amino acids. V was cut by 9 bases and J by 10 bases, with 12 bases left in between. CDR3 protein: CATGGYREQFF. The DNA of the CDR3 is TGTGCCACCGGAGGTTATAGGGAGCAGTTCTTC.

This clonotype has a handful of counts. The J gene is TRBJ2-1, the V gene TRBV30; 7 bases are shared with TRBD2. Germline CDR1 reads GTSNPN; CDR2 reads SVGIG (reference sequence). The CDR3 covers 15 residues. Germline trimming cut 0 bases from V and 2 bases from J; bases unmatched to any gene: 4. CDR3 sequence reads: CAWSVYTSAYNEQFF. CDR3 nucleotides: TGTGCCTGGAGTGTATATACTAGCGCCTACAATGAGCAGTTCTTC.

This clonotype occurred many times. This rearrangement joins TRBV20-1 to TRBJ2-7; the match to TRBD1 covers 10 bases. Trimming removed 2 bases from V and 3 bases from J; junction bases left unmatched: 7. This CDR3 is 15 amino acids long. Per germline, CDR1 DFQATT and CDR2 SNEGSKA (reference sequence). The CDR3 protein is CSARNGQGGRYEQYF. CDR3 nucleotides: TGCAGTGCTAGAAACGGACAGGGGGGCCGCTACGAGCAGTACTTC.

This clonotype was seen ten or more times. This sequence joins TRBV12-3 or TRBV12-4 and TRBJ2-1, with 10 bases identical to TRBD1. V gave up 6 bases and J gave up 7 bases; unmatched junction bases: 9. The CDR3 has 15 amino acids. The chain's CDR3 is CASRHRDRGANEQFF. The CDR3, as DNA: TGTGCCAGCAGACACCGGGACAGGGGCGCTAATGAGCAGTTCTTC.

The chain carries TRBV19 and TRBJ1-2, with D possibly TRBD1 on 6 matching bases. Per the germline V gene, CDR1 is LNHDA and CDR2 is SQIVND (reference sequence). V was trimmed by 8 bases and J by 8 bases, leaving 21 bases between them. The CDR3 sequence is 14 residues long. The CDR3 spells CASVPGGVIYGYTF. CDR3 sequence (DNA): TGTGCCAGTGTTCCCGGGGGCGTTATTTACGGCTACACCTTC.

In this sample, this clonotype turned up many times. The chain combines TRBV27 with TRBJ1-5; D unclear. Trimming stripped 5 bases from V and 3 bases from J, with 11 bases between. This CDR3 region has 14 residues. Germline V gene lookup returns CDR1 MNHEY and CDR2 SMNVEV (reference sequence). The DNA of the CDR3 is TGTGCCAGCAGTGCTGGCGGCCCCAATCAGCCCCAGCATTTT. Residues: CASSAGGPNQPQHF.

This clonotype was counted at least ten times. This chain links TRBV28 with TRBJ1-1; D is unresolved. V lost 7 bases and J 4 bases, leaving 10 bases between the germline ends. Germline CDR1 MDHEN, CDR2 SYDVKM. The CDR3 loop spans 12 amino acids. CDR3 amino acids: CASIPRGTEAFF. CDR3 nucleotide sequence: TGTGCCAGCATCCCGAGAGGCACTGAAGCTTTCTTT.

This clonotype was seen a handful of times. The J gene is TRBJ2-7, the V gene TRBV30; 8 nucleotides line up with TRBD1. The junction had 9 bases not matched to a gene; V was cut back by 7 bases and J by 1 base. The length of the CDR3 is 14 residues. Per germline, CDR1 GTSNPN and CDR2 SVGIG (reference sequence). The CDR3: CASADRESSYEQYF. The CDR3 nucleotides read TGTGCCTCGGCGGACAGGGAAAGTTCCTACGAGCAGTACTTC.

The V call is TRBV7-8, the J call TRBJ1-5; TRBD1 might be the D (5 bases). V lost 6 bases and J lost 5, with 17 bases in between. CDR3 size: 15 residues. Germline CDR1 and CDR2: SGHVS and FQNEAQ. The CDR3 sequence: CASSTQGVMDQPQHF. The CDR3 coding sequence is TGTGCCAGCAGTACACAAGGGGTTATGGATCAGCCCCAGCATTTT.

The rearrangement joins TRBV29-1 to TRBJ2-1; 10 positions agree with TRBD1. Germline CDR1 is SQVTM and CDR2 is ANQGSEA. CDR3 length: 14 residues. J was trimmed by 6 bases and V by 6 bases; bases with no gene match: 8. CDR3 protein: CSVPGDRGTNEQFF. The CDR3 region has the DNA TGCAGCGTCCCCGGGGACAGGGGTACCAATGAGCAGTTCTTC.

The chain combines TRBV3-1 with TRBJ1-2, with D unclear. Deletions cut 1 base from V and 2 bases from J, with 11 bases between. From germline, CDR1 is LGHDT and CDR2 YNNKEL (reference sequence). The CDR3 covers 15 residues. CDR3 nucleotides: TGTGCCAGCAGCCAAGGGGCAACCAGCAACTATGGCTACACCTTC. It translates to CASSQGATSNYGYTF.

This chain connects TRBV19 to TRBJ2-1; TRBD2 agrees at 14 bases. The ends lost 3 bases at V and 10 bases at J; junction bases unmatched: 5. Germline V gene sequence: CDR1 LNHDA, CDR2 SQIVND (reference sequence). This CDR3 has 15 amino acids. For the CDR3, the DNA is TGTGCCAGTAGTATCGGACTAGCGGGAGGCTACGAGCAGTTCTTC. This encodes CASSIGLAGGYEQFF.

The sample holds many counts of this clonotype. The chain combines TRBV12-3 or TRBV12-4 with TRBJ2-4; perhaps TRBD1 as D (5 bases). The V and J ends lost 4 bases and 10 bases respectively, with 11 bases between them. This CDR3 has 12 residues. The CDR3 nucleotides are TGTGCCAGCAGTTGGGGCGGAATTATTCAGTACTTC. Translation gives CASSWGGIIQYF.

The CDR3 here is CASSLWTGGREKLFF. Written as DNA, the CDR3 is TGTGCCAGCAGCTTATGGACAGGGGGCAGGGAAAAACTGTTTTTT. J is TRBJ1-4 and V is TRBV5-4, with 11 nucleotides matching TRBD1. J lost 8 bases, V lost 2 bases, and 5 bases had no gene match. From germline, CDR1 is SGHNT and CDR2 YYREEE (reference sequence). The CDR3 is made up of 15 amino acids.

V gene TRBV29-1 combines with J gene TRBJ2-2, with D uncertain. Germline values: CDR1 SQVTM, CDR2 ANQGSEA. Deletions cut 2 bases from V and 5 bases from J, with 9 bases between. CDR3 length equals 13 residues. The CDR3 reads CSVEKLTTGELFF. CDR3 nucleotide sequence: TGCAGCGTTGAAAAACTGACAACCGGGGAGCTGTTTTTT.

This clonotype was recorded many times. The chain carries TRBV7-6 and TRBJ2-7; D gene ambiguous. Germline loops: CDR1 SGHVS, CDR2 FNYEAQ. V was cut by 1 base and J by 3 bases, with 13 bases left in between. This CDR3 spans 15 amino acids. Here the CDR3 reads CASSLVRGPNYEQYF. The CDR3 DNA sequence: TGTGCCAGCAGCTTAGTGAGAGGTCCTAACTACGAGCAGTACTTC.

The chain carries TRBV20-1 and TRBJ1-6, with 10 positions matching TRBD1. Germline CDR1 and CDR2: DFQATT and SNEGSKA (reference sequence). CDR3 length equals 13 residues. J lost 8 bases, V lost 5 bases, and 3 bases had no gene match. CDR3 sequence (DNA): TGCAGTGCTCCCGGGACAGGGGATTCACCCCTCCACTTT. Translating gives CSAPGTGDSPLHF.

This clonotype occurred many times. CDR3 protein: CASSLGGKNQPQHF. The CDR3 DNA is TGTGCCAGCAGTTTAGGAGGGAAAAATCAGCCCCAGCATTTT. The rearrangement links TRBV28 to TRBJ1-5, with no clear D. Germline CDR1 reads MDHEN; CDR2 reads SYDVKM. The CDR3 runs 14 residues. Trimming left V 2 bases short and J 4 bases short, with 9 bases between.

Concerning this clonotype: Since a much larger clone is just one base distant, this may be a read error. The chain carries TRBV20-1 and TRBJ1-1, with no clear D. Germline CDR1 and CDR2: DFQATT and SNEGSKA (reference sequence). With 0 bases removed from V and 3 bases from J, the gap between germline ends came to 11 bases. This CDR3 comprises 14 residues. The CDR3 loop is CSARDTESDTEAFF. The DNA for the CDR3 is TGCAGTGCTAGAGATACGGAGTCGGACACTGAAGCTTTCTTT.

This clonotype appeared many times. The rearrangement joins TRBV12-3 or TRBV12-4 to TRBJ2-1; 9 nucleotides line up with TRBD1. The V gene end was trimmed by 8 bases and the J gene end by 8 bases; junction bases not matched to a gene: 7. The CDR3 runs 13 residues. The DNA for the CDR3 is TGTGCCAGCTGCGGACAGGGGCCTGATGAGCAGTTCTTC. It specifies CASCGQGPDEQFF.

The J gene is TRBJ2-5, the V gene TRBV18; D possibly corresponds to TRBD1 (7 bases). The CDR3 consists of 15 residues. CDR1 and CDR2 (germline): KGHSH, LQKENI. The ends were cut back, 0 bases at V and 4 bases at J, with 12 bases in the middle. CDR3 in amino acids: CASSPPGQGGETQYF. The DNA of the CDR3 is TGTGCCAGCTCACCACCCGGGCAGGGGGGAGAGACCCAGTACTTC.

As DNA, the CDR3 is TGTGCCAGCAGCCCACGGGAGGGGGCGTCGAGCTACGAGCAGTACTTC. Translating it yields CASSPREGASSYEQYF. The chain has TRBV12-3 or TRBV12-4 and TRBJ2-7; the D gene is possibly TRBD2 (8 bases). The length of the CDR3 is 16 residues. V gave up 6 bases and J gave up 3 bases, with 21 bases separating them.

This clonotype was detected ten times or more. This sequence joins TRBV7-9 and TRBJ2-5; perhaps TRBD2 as D (6 bases). The CDR3 runs 14 residues. Trimming shortened V by 1 base and J by 5 bases, and 11 bases separated the two germline ends. The germline CDR1 and CDR2 sequences are SEHNR and FQNEAQ (reference sequence). The CDR3, as DNA: TGTGCCAGCAGCTTAGGCCAGGCGGGGGAGACCCAGTACTTC. Its protein product is CASSLGQAGETQYF.